This T cell receptor beta chain was sequenced in a study of control samples from healthy donors and cancer patients. The method was immunoSEQ multiplex PCR; TCRdb's version includes in-frame clones alone and lacks a portion of them. The repertoire holds around 200,000 clones, 91% seen once, with approximately 1.5% in the top ten. CDR1 MDHEN and CDR2 SYDVKM come from the germline V gene. The CDR3 runs 14 residues. Trimming stripped 2 bases from V and 6 bases from J, with 11 bases between. The chain joins TRBV28 to TRBJ1-5, with D maybe TRBD1 (6 bases). The TCR was taken from a woman aged 25 to 39 in good health. Sequencing was carried out using blood. CDR3 region: CASSLLQGVQPQHF. The DNA for the CDR3 is TGTGCCAGCAGTTTACTACAGGGTGTTCAGCCCCAGCATTTT.